The 4 T cell receptor beta chains below all came from one sample that was sequenced in a study of T cell responses to AZD1222 COVID-19 vaccine. TCRdb's copy holds only in-frame clones and misses some; the assay was immunoSEQ multiplex PCR. This sample has 70,000 to 95,000 clones; about 89% occur once, and the top ten carry roughly 10%. Sequenced here: peripheral blood, sampled 28 days after the second AZD1222 dose. These receptors were obtained from an adult who received the AZD1222 COVID-19 vaccine.

V usage is TRBV15 and J usage is TRBJ2-7; TRBD2 matches 10 bases. The junction had 12 bases not matched to a gene; V was cut back by 4 bases and J by 6 bases. Germline V lookup: CDR1 LNHNV, CDR2 YYDKDF (reference sequence). This CDR3 is 16 amino acids long. The CDR3 spells CATSTSLLAGGTEQYF. Written as DNA, the CDR3 is TGTGCCACCAGCACCTCACTATTAGCGGGGGGCACCGAGCAGTACTTC.

This clone was seen just once. V is TRBV30 and J is TRBJ1-2, with 9 bases fitting TRBD1. The CDR3 runs 15 residues. Trimming cost V 5 bases and J 2 bases; bases outside gene matches: 9. CDR1 GTSNPN and CDR2 SVGIG come from the germline V gene (reference sequence). CDR3 protein: CAWEVGTGFNYGYTF. Here the CDR3 DNA reads TGTGCCTGGGAGGTGGGGACAGGGTTCAACTATGGCTACACCTTC.

The V call is TRBV2, the J call TRBJ1-4; D unclear. Germline CDR1 is SNHLY and CDR2 is FYNNEI. V lost 1 base and J lost 5, with 14 bases in between. CDR3 length: 16 amino acids. CDR3: CASSEGWYDINEKLFF. The DNA for the CDR3 is TGTGCCAGCAGTGAAGGGTGGTACGATATAAATGAAAAACTGTTTTTT.

This clone has a single count. The chain carries TRBV6-5 and TRBJ2-3; TRBD1 matches 8 bases. The V gene end was trimmed by 6 bases and the J gene end by 0 bases; junction bases not matched to a gene: 5. Germline V gene lookup returns CDR1 MNHEY and CDR2 SVGAGI. The CDR3 has 15 amino acids. CDR3 sequence: CASRNDRGSTDTQYF. Written as DNA, the CDR3 is TGTGCCAGCAGAAACGACAGGGGTAGCACAGATACGCAGTATTTT.